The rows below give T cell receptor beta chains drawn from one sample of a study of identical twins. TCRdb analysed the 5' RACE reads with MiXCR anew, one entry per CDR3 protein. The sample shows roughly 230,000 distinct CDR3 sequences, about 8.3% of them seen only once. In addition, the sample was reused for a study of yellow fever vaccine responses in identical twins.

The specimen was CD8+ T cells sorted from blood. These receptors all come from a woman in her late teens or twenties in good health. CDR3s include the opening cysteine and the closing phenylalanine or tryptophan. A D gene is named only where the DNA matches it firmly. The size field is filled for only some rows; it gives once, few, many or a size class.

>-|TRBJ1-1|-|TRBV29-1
TGCAGCGTTGAAGGAATTGTACACGGGGATAACACTGAAGCTTTCTTT
CSVEGIVHGDNTEAFF
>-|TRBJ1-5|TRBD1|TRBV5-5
TGTGCCAGCAGCTTGGCCAGTAGATCGGACAGGGACAATCAGCCCCAGCATTTT
CASSLASRSDRDNQPQHF
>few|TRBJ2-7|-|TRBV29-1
TGCAGCGTTCCCGGACGGGCCTACGAGCAGTACTTC
CSVPGRAYEQYF
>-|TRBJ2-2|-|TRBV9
TGTGCCAGCAGCGCGGACTTGGCCGGGGAGCTGTTTTTT
CASSADLAGELFF
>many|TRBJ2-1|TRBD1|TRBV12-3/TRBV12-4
TGTGCCAGTCGGACAGGGATCGAGGATGAGCAGTTCTTC
CASRTGIEDEQFF
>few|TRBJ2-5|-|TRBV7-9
TGTGCCAGCAGCGGGGGAGGCGAATCAGGGACCCAGTACTTC
CASSGGGESGTQYF
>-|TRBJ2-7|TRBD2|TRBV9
TGTGCCAGCAGCGCCGGGACTAGCGGGGGCTACGAGCAGTACTTC
CASSAGTSGGYEQYF
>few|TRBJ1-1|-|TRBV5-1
TGCGCCAGCAGCTTGGTAGGGGAGGGCACTGAAGCTTTCTTT
CASSLVGEGTEAFF
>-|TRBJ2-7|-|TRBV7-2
TGTGCCAGCAGCTCCTTGGGCGAGCAGTACTTC
CASSSLGEQYF
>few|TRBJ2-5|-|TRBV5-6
TGTGCCAGCAGCTTCCTGAGGGCACCCCAAGAGACCCAGTACTTC
CASSFLRAPQETQYF
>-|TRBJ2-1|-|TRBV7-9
TGTGCCAGCAGCTTAGCCCGCGGGAACAATGAGCAGTTCTTC
CASSLARGNNEQFF
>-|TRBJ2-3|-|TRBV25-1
TGTGCCAGCAGTGAATACGGCACAGATACGCAGTATTTT
CASSEYGTDTQYF
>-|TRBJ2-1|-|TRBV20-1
TGCAGTGCTATTGCAGGGAGCTCCTACAATGAGCAGTTCTTC
CSAIAGSSYNEQFF
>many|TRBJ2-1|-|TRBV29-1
TGCAGCGTTGAAGATGTTCTAGCCACGGTCTTC
CSVEDVLATVF
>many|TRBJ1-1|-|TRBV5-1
TGCGCCAGCAGCTTGTGGGACGGGTCGAACACTGAAGCTTTCTTT
CASSLWDGSNTEAFF
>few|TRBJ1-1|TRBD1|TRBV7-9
TGTGCCAGCAGCTTAGGGGCAGGGGGGGAAGCTTTCTTT
CASSLGAGGEAFF
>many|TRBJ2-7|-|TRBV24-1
TGTGCCACCAGTGACCACCGGGACTCCAGCGAGCAGTACTTC
CATSDHRDSSEQYF
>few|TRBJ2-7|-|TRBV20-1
TGCAGTGCCTATCCAGAAGAGATAGACAAAGAGTACTTC
CSAYPEEIDKEYF
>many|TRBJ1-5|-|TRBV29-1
TGCAGCGTCGCAGGTGGTAGCGAGGACCAGCCCCAGCATTTT
CSVAGGSEDQPQHF